The entry below describes one T cell receptor beta chain. How the authors handled the data: Nucleated cell number was recorded as an estimate derived from reference gene primer amplification. Measured with immunoSEQ multiplex PCR; TCRdb has only the in-frame clones, and not every one. That table is the source of V, J and clone size, and D and trimming were worked out from the DNA. In the table there are 250,000 to 400,000 clones, approximately 87% of which are singletons. This sample is part of a study of blood T cell repertoires in COVID-19. The sequencing input was peripheral blood. This TCR was sampled from a woman under 40 with COVID-19, enrolled during active disease.

CDR3 protein: CASSQSTDEQYF. CDR3 in DNA: TGTGCCAGCAGCCAGTCTACAGACGAGCAGTACTTC. The chain links TRBV3-1 (or the pseudogene TRBV3-2) to TRBJ2-7; D is unclear. The CDR3 extends over 12 amino acids. Trimming took 3 bases from V and 5 from J, leaving 8 bases between them. Germline lookup yields CDR1 LGHDT and CDR2 YNNKEL (reference sequence).